Listed here are 7 T cell receptor beta chains from one sample, sequenced in a study of PD-L1 blockade in urothelial cancer (dated by TCRdb to about 2017). Library prep was done by the immunoSEQ multiplex PCR assay. TCRdb mirrors the immuneACCESS table, restricted to in-frame sequences. Some clones are absent from its copies; in checked studies, under half trace to an unresolved V gene, and the reason for the others is unknown. Across this sample there are over 45,000 clones, with 70% to 90% seen only once. Around 8% of the sample lies in the top ten. Sample: PBMCs, taken around atezolizumab (anti-PD-L1) treatment. The receptors were gathered from a man between 60 and 75 years old with urothelial cancer.

This clone was seen once. The chain is built from TRBV6-4 and TRBJ2-1; D is unclear. Germline V gives CDR1 MRHNA, CDR2 SNTAGT. V lost 3 bases and J 4 bases, leaving 13 bases between the germline ends. The CDR3 is 15 amino acids. The CDR3 sequence: CASSDTGHPYNEQFF. The CDR3 DNA is TGTGCCAGCAGTGATACGGGTCACCCTTACAATGAGCAGTTCTTC.

CDR3 bases: TGCGCCAGCAGTTTGGCGGGGTTCGCCGGGGAGCTGTTTTTT. It specifies CASSLAGFAGELFF. This chain connects TRBV10-1 to TRBJ2-2; the D gene is possibly TRBD2 (6 bases). V was shortened by 5 bases and J by 6 bases, with 13 bases between the two germline ends. This CDR3 contains 14 residues. Germline CDR1 WNHNN, CDR2 SYGVQD (reference sequence).

Turning to this clone: Other nucleotide sequences from this sample produce the same CDR3. The rearrangement joins TRBV7-2 to TRBJ2-7, with 10 nucleotides matching TRBD1. Per germline, CDR1 SGHTA and CDR2 FQGNSA. The CDR3 is 13 residues long. V trimming: 5 bases; J trimming: 7 bases; junction bases outside the gene matches: 5. The CDR3 region is CASSPGTGVEQYF. The CDR3, as DNA: TGTGCCAGCAGCCCCGGGACAGGGGTTGAGCAGTACTTC.

V usage is TRBV30 and J usage is TRBJ1-6, with a weak D call TRBD1 (5 bases). This CDR3 region has 15 residues. Per the germline V gene, CDR1 is GTSNPN and CDR2 is SVGIG (reference sequence). The V and J ends lost 3 bases and 6 bases respectively, with 15 bases between them. The chain's CDR3 is CAWRGEGISNSPLHF. In DNA form, the CDR3 reads TGTGCCTGGAGGGGGGAGGGTATCAGTAATTCACCCCTCCACTTT.

This clone was recorded only once. The CDR3 DNA is TGCGCCAGCAGCGCCTCGGGACAGGGTATCTATGGCTACACCTTC. It is translated as CASSASGQGIYGYTF. This sequence joins TRBV4-1 and TRBJ1-2, with 9 bases that match TRBD1. Germline CDR1 is MGHRA and CDR2 is YSYEKL. This CDR3 region has 15 residues. The ends lost 5 bases at V and 4 bases at J; junction bases unmatched: 8.

The gene calls are TRBV11-2 and TRBJ2-3; 9 bases are a match to TRBD2. CDR3 size: 17 residues. Germline-derived CDR1 and CDR2 are SGHAT and FQNNGV. Trimming cost V 5 bases and J 2 bases; bases outside gene matches: 11. CDR3 sequence reads: CASSPYLAGATTDTQYF. The CDR3 DNA reads TGTGCCAGCAGCCCCTACTTAGCGGGGGCGACCACAGATACGCAGTATTTT.

The chain couples TRBV7-2 to TRBJ2-5, with TRBD2 matching over 7 bases. V shed 4 bases and J 5 bases; nucleotides not matched to a gene: 7. The germline V gene encodes CDR1 SGHTA and CDR2 FQGNSA. The CDR3 sequence is 14 residues long. This CDR3 reads CASSSDSGGETQYF. The CDR3 DNA sequence: TGTGCCAGCAGCTCTGACTCCGGGGGGGAGACCCAGTACTTC.